This T cell receptor (beta chain) was retrieved from a study of cytomegalovirus exposure and HLA in healthy donors. The wider study: Later, an analysis reported that the 110 or so validation repertoires had used the same platform as the roughly 680 first-cohort repertoires.

The method was immunoSEQ multiplex PCR; TCRdb's version includes in-frame clones alone and lacks a portion of them. The table includes 100,000 to 150,000 clones, roughly 90% detected once. V was cut by 5 bases and J by 0 bases, with 14 bases left in between. In germline, CDR1 is SNHLY, CDR2 FYNNEI. CDR3 length: 17 amino acids. The V call is TRBV2, the J call TRBJ1-6, with a tentative D call TRBD1 (5 bases). The sample comprised PBMCs. This TCR was recovered from a young woman in good health and CMV-seronegative. The CDR3 nucleotides are TGTGCCAGCAGTCAAGGGACTTACAGCTCCTATAATTCACCCCTCCACTTT. Translation gives CASSQGTYSSYNSPLHF.